This record concerns one T cell receptor beta chain sequence. This CDR3 has 16 amino acids. J lost 4 bases, V lost 1 base, and 12 bases had no gene match. Per the germline V gene, CDR1 is GTSNPN and CDR2 is SVGIG (reference sequence). The sample comes from a study of blood T cell repertoires in COVID-19. Sequencing was performed with immunoSEQ multiplex PCR; in TCRdb, only in-frame clones are kept and a portion is missing. The sample has tens of thousands of clones, about 80% seen once. The TCR originated in a woman aged 55-70 years with acute or convalescent COVID-19. The chain employs TRBV30 and TRBJ2-5, with 7 bases aligning to TRBD1. Sequenced input: peripheral blood. The CDR3 sequence: CAWSAAGQDLRETQYF. DNA for the CDR3: TGTGCCTGGAGTGCCGCCGGACAGGATTTGAGAGAGACCCAGTACTTC.